This T cell receptor beta chain is from a study of blood T cell repertoires in COVID-19. As for the study in general: Some COVID-19 samples were acute and others convalescent; all came from the United States, Italy and Spain. PBMCs, B-cell-depleted T cells, or T cells were the source of the cDNA or gDNA that made up the material.

CDR3 length: 13 residues. Germline V gene lookup returns CDR1 SEHNR and CDR2 FQNEAQ (reference sequence). The V and J ends lost 1 base and 2 bases respectively, with 5 bases between them. Participants had their cohort set by participant-reported clinical history. Among Cohort 3 donors, those recovered had two negative PCRs, clearance, or symptom resolution. Profiled with immunoSEQ multiplex PCR; TCRdb holds only in-frame clones, not every one. The sample consists of over 350,000 clones, about 83% of them appearing once. As regards this clone: Within the sample, other DNA sequences also encode this same CDR3.

The chain carries TRBV7-9 and TRBJ1-2; D is uncertain. The TCR originated in a woman between 50 and 59 years old who had recovered from COVID-19. Sequencing was performed on PBMCs or T cells enriched from blood (not recorded which). The CDR3 region is CASSLDSNYGYTF. The CDR3 nucleotides are TGTGCCAGCAGCTTAGACAGCAACTATGGCTACACCTTC.